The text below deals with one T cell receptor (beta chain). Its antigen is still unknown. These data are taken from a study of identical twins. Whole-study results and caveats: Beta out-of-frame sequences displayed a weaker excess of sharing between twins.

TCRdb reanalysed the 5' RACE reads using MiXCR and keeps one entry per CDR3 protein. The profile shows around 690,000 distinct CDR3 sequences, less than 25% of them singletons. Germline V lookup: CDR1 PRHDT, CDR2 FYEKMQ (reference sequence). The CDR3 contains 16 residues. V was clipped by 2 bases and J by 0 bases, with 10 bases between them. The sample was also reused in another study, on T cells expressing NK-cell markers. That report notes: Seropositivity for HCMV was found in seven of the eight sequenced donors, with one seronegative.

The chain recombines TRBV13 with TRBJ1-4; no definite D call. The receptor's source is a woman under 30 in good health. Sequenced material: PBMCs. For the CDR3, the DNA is TGTGCCAGCAGCTTAAGCGTTGGGGCAACTAATGAAAAACTGTTTTTT. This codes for CASSLSVGATNEKLFF.